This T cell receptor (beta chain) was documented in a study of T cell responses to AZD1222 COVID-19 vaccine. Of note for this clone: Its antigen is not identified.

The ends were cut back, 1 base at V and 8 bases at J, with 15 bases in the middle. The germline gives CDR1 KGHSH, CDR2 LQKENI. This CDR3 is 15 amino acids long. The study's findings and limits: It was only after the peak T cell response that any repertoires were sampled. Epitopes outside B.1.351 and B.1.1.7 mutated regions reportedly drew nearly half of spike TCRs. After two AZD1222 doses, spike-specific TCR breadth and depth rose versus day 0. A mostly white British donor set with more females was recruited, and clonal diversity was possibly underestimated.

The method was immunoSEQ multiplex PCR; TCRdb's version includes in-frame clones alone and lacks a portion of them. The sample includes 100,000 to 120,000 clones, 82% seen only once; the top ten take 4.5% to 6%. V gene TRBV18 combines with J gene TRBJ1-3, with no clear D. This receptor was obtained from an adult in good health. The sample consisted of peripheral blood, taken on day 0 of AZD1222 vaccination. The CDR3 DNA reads TGTGCCAGCTCACCACGGTTCGGCGGGGAAGACACCATATATTTT. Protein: CASSPRFGGEDTIYF.